This T cell receptor beta chain was documented in a study of patients and donors after allogeneic stem cell transplantation. TCRdb re-called the RT-PCR reads through MiXCR, storing one row per CDR3 protein. The data hold some 230,000 distinct CDR3 sequences, with less than 15% observed a single time. Germline V gives CDR1 SGHAT, CDR2 FQNNGV. This CDR3 has 15 amino acids. V gave up 5 bases and J gave up 5 bases, with 18 bases separating them. This clonotype came up many times. The rearrangement joins TRBV11-2 to TRBJ2-5; the D gene is possibly TRBD1 (5 bases). Sequencing was carried out using blood, either unsorted or a sorted T cell fraction (not recorded which). The TCR was taken from a human donor who was either an allogeneic HSCT recipient or a stem cell or donor lymphocyte infusion donor (not recorded which). It is not recorded whose cells these are; they may come from a transplant donor. CDR3 in amino acids: CASSITGSQRETQYF. The CDR3 DNA reads TGTGCCAGCAGCATTACAGGATCTCAACGGGAGACCCAGTACTTC. The full variable domain, in which reference TRBV11-2 and TRBJ2-5 provide the parts outside the CDR3, is EAGVAQSPRYKIIEKRQSVAFWCNPISGHATLYWYQQILGQGPKLLIQFQNNGVVDDSQLPKDRFSAERLKGVDSTLKIQPAKLEDSAVYLCASSITGSQRETQYFGPGTRLLVL.